This T cell receptor beta chain originates from a study of early T cells in non-severe SARS-CoV-2 infection. Turning to the study itself: Chains were unpaired, as sequencing was done on bulk RNA from unsorted whole blood.

This clonotype has more than one count but fewer than ten. What it binds is not known. The CDR3 length is 13 residues. The V and J ends lost 6 bases and 2 bases respectively, with 11 bases between them. The germline CDR1 and CDR2 sequences are MNHEY and SVGAGI. Attachment of unique molecular identifiers to individual cDNA molecules was performed. MiXCR, run by TCRdb on the 5' RACE reads, gives a single entry per CDR3 protein. This sample has some 71,000 distinct CDR3 sequences, with about a tenth found just once. Notes on the study in general: In VDJdb matching, anti-spike CD8 responses were favored while private and CD4 specificities went missing.

The clonotype originates from an adult who was a healthcare worker with PCR-confirmed SARS-CoV-2 infection or an uninfected control (not recorded which). This specimen consisted of whole blood, obtained at baseline. The V call is TRBV6-5, the J call TRBJ2-7; D perhaps matches TRBD1 (5 bases). The CDR3 DNA reads as TGTGCCAGCAGACCACAGGATCCCTACGAGCAGTACTTC. It encodes CASRPQDPYEQYF.